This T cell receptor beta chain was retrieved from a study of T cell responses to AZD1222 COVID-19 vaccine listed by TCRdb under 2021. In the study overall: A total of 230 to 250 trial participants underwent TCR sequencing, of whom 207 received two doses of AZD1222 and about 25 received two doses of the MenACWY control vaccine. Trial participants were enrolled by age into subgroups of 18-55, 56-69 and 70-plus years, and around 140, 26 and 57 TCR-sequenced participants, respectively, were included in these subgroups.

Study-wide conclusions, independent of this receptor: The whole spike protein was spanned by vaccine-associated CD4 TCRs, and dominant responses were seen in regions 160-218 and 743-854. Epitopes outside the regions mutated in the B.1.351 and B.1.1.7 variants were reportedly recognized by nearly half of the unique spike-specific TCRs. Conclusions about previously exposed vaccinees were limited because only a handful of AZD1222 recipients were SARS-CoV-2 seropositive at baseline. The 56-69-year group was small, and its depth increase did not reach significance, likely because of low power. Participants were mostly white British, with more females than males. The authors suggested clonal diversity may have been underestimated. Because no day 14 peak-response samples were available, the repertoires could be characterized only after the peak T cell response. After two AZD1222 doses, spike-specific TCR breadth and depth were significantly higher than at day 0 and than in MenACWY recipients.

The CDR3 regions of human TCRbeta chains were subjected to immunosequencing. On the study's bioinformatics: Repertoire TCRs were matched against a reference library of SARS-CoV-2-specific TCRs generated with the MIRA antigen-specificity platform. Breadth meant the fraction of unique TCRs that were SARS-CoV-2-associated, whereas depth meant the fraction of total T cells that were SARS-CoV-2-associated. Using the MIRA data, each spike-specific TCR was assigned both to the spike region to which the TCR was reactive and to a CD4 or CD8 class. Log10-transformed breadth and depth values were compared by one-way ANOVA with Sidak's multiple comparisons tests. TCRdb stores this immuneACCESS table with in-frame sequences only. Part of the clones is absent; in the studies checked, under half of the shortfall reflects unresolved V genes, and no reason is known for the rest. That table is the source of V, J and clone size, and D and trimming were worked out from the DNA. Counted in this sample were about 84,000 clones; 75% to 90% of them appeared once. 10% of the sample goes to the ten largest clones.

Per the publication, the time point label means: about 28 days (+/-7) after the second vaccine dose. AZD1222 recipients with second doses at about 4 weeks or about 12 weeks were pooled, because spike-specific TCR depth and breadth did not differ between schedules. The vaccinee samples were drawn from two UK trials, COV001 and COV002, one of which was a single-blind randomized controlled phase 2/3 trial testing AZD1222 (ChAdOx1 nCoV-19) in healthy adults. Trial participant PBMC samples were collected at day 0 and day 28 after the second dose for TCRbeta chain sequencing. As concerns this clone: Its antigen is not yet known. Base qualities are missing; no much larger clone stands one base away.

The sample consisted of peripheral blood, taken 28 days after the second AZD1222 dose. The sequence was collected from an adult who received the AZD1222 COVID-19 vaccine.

CDR3 reads: CASGTAGGTDTQYF. Read as DNA, the sequence is TGTGCCAGCGGAACAGCGGGGGGTACGGATACGCAGTATTTT. The receptor chain draws on TRBV5-8 and TRBJ2-3, with 9 bases in between that match TRBD2. The junction shows trimming of 7 bases on V and 6 bases on J, and the gene matches do not reach 9 bases of it. Reading from cysteine to phenylalanine, the CDR3 counts 14 amino acids. Solely the CDR3 DNA is kept, with 42 bases framed from the first base. Per the germline V gene, SGHTS is the CDR1 and YDEGEE is the CDR2.